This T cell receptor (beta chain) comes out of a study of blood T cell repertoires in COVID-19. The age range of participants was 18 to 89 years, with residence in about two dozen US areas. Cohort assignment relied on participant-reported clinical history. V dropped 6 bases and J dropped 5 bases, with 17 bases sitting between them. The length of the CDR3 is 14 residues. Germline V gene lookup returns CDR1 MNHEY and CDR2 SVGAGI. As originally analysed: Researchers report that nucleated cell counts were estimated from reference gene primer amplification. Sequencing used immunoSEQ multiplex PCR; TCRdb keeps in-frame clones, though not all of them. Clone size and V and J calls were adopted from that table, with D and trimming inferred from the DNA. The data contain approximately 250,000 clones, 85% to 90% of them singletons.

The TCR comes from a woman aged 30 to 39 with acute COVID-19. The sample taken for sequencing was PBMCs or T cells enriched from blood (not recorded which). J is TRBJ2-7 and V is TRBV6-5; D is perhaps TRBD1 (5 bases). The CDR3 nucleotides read TGTGCCAGCAGCCCCGGCAGGGTGGATGACGAGCAGTACTTC. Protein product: CASSPGRVDDEQYF.